The text below deals with one T cell receptor beta chain. These data originate in a study of OX40 agonist ivuxolimab in advanced cancers. Turning to the study itself: Dose-escalation patients suffered from hepatocellular carcinoma, melanoma, renal cell or head and neck cancer.

TCRdb's table, derived via immunoSEQ multiplex PCR, lists solely in-frame clones and lacks some. The top ten hold over 8% of the sample, which has around 76,000 clones, roughly 90% seen once. The sequences come from CD4+ or CD8+ T cells sorted from blood, collected in a trial of the OX40 agonist ivuxolimab. The sequence was collected from an adult with an advanced solid tumor such as melanoma, head and neck, liver or kidney cancer.

The CDR3 reads CASSPDGGYGYTF. CDR3 DNA: TGTGCCAGCTCACCAGACGGGGGCTATGGCTACACCTTC. The chain recombines TRBV18 with TRBJ1-2; possible D gene TRBD1, 5 bases. The CDR3 runs 13 residues. CDR1 is KGHSH and CDR2 is LQKENI in the germline V gene. Deletions cut 2 bases from V and 4 bases from J, with 8 bases between.